The text below deals with one T cell receptor beta chain. Its cognate antigen is unknown. These data belong to a study of T cell responses to AZD1222 COVID-19 vaccine. Broader study findings: Reports indicate that nearly half of spike-specific TCRs are directed at unmutated variant regions. Researchers took repertoire samples only after the peak T cell response had come. Females outnumbered males among donors, who were mostly white British; clonal diversity was possibly underestimated.

Repertoires were generated with immunoSEQ multiplex PCR, while TCRdb's copy carries only in-frame clones and drops some. The table has 160,000 or so clones, 92% seen once; the top ten hold around 1%. After removal of 1 base from V and 5 bases from J, the junction contained 0 bases not matched to a gene. The length of the CDR3 is 13 residues. CDR1 and CDR2 from the germline V gene are SSHAT and FNYEAQ (reference sequence). The sequence came from an adult who received the AZD1222 COVID-19 vaccine. The rearrangement uses TRBV7-7 and TRBJ2-3; 7 bases map to TRBD2. The source was peripheral blood, collected 28 days after the second AZD1222 dose. The CDR3 nucleotides are TGTGCCAGCAGCTTAGGGACTAGAGATACGCAGTATTTT. This sequence encodes CASSLGTRDTQYF. Full variable domain (rest looked up from reference TRBV7-7 and TRBJ2-3): GAGVSQSPRYKVTKRGQDVTLRCDPISSHATLYWYQQALGQGPEFLTYFNYEAQPDKSGLPSDRFSAERPEGSISTLTIQRTEQRDSAMYRCASSLGTRDTQYFGPGTRLTVL.